These T cell receptor beta chains were read from a single sample in a study of identical twins. TCRdb re-derived calls from the 5' RACE reads in MiXCR, one entry per CDR3 protein. This sample has 500,000 to 550,000 distinct CDR3 sequences, with 20% to 25% found just once. The sample was also reused in another study, on T cells expressing NK-cell markers.

Sequenced: CD4+ T cells sorted from blood. Receptors were obtained from a woman aged 18-29 years in good health. Both conserved end residues are part of each CDR3. D genes are given only for firm matches. Clone size is not always given. Where it is, it says once, few, many or a class for expanded clones.

j_call clone_size d_call v_call cdr3_nt cdr3_aa
TRBJ2-7 - TRBD2 TRBV12-3/TRBV12-4 TGTGCCAGCGGGCTAGCGGACTACTACGAGCAGTACTTC CASGLADYYEQYF
TRBJ2-6 - - TRBV11-2 TGTGCCAGCAGCTTAATCGGGGTTCGAGTTTCTGGGGCCAACGTCCTGACTTTC CASSLIGVRVSGANVLTF
TRBJ1-1 - - TRBV20-1 TGCAGTGCCCTTAAGAGGGGACCGAACACTGAAGCTTTCTTT CSALKRGPNTEAFF
TRBJ1-2 few - TRBV30 TGTGCCTGGAGTGTACGCCTGGCGTCGAGCTACACCTTC CAWSVRLASSYTF
TRBJ1-5 few - TRBV20-1 TGCAGTGCTAGACCAGAGGGTAACCCCTACAATCAGCCCCAGCATTTT CSARPEGNPYNQPQHF
TRBJ2-2 - - TRBV10-2 TGCGCCAGCAGTGATGTAGGGACCCAGAACACCGGGGAGCTGTTTTTT CASSDVGTQNTGELFF
TRBJ2-3 few TRBD1 TRBV5-1 TGCGCCAGCAGCTCAACAGGGGGAGATACGCAGTATTTT CASSSTGGDTQYF
TRBJ1-3 - - TRBV12-3/TRBV12-4 TGTGCCAGCAGAGTCCTCTCTGGAAACACCATATATTTT CASRVLSGNTIYF
TRBJ1-1 - - TRBV20-1 TGCAGTGCCACAGGGCCAGAGAACACTGAAGCTTTCTTT CSATGPENTEAFF
TRBJ2-7 - - TRBV5-5 TGTGCCAGCAGCTTGGTCGGGCACGAGCAGTACTTC CASSLVGHEQYF
TRBJ2-1 - TRBD2 TRBV13 TGTGCCAGCAGCTTCTCCCGACTAGCGGCCTCCTACAATGAGCAGTTCTTC CASSFSRLAASYNEQFF
TRBJ2-7 few - TRBV15 TGTGCCACCAGCAGAGCGCGAGGCGGGGAAAAAGCCTACGAGCAGTACTTC CATSRARGGEKAYEQYF
TRBJ1-1 few TRBD1 TRBV6-1 TGTGCCAGCAGCTCCAGGGGGACGCCAGGGGAGCAAGCTTTCTTT CASSSRGTPGEQAFF
TRBJ2-3 many - TRBV20-1 TGCAGTGCTACCTGGGGAACAGATACGCAGTATTTT CSATWGTDTQYF
TRBJ1-2 few - TRBV9 TGTGCCAGCAGCCGGGACGGCATTGATGGCTACACCTTC CASSRDGIDGYTF
TRBJ1-1 few - TRBV12-5 TGTGCTAGTGGTTTGAGGGGGGGCCTGAACACTGAAGCTTTCTTT CASGLRGGLNTEAFF
TRBJ2-7 few TRBD2 TRBV7-2 TGTGCCAGCAGCTCAGCGGGGACTAGACTCTACGAGCAGTACTTC CASSSAGTRLYEQYF
TRBJ2-2 - - TRBV20-1 TGCAGTGCTAACCCGAGACTCGGTGCCGGGGAGCTGTTTTTT CSANPRLGAGELFF
TRBJ2-3 - - TRBV20-1 TGCAGTGCTAGAGGAAGGGGTTACGCAGATACGCAGTATTTT CSARGRGYADTQYF
TRBJ1-2 - - TRBV12-3/TRBV12-4 TGTGCCAGCAGCCTAGCGCATGGACCTAACTATGGCTACACCTTC CASSLAHGPNYGYTF
TRBJ2-1 - TRBD2 TRBV20-1 TGCAGTGCTCTCTCCTTAGCGGGATCAGCCCGGCCTGAGCAGTTCTTC CSALSLAGSARPEQFF
TRBJ2-1 few TRBD2 TRBV9 TGTGCCAGCAGCGGAGGCGGGAGCGATGAGCAGTTCTTC CASSGGGSDEQFF
TRBJ1-1 few - TRBV20-1 TGCAGTGCTAGATCCGTGAACACTGAAGCTTTCTTT CSARSVNTEAFF
TRBJ1-1 - - TRBV20-1 TGCAGTGCTAGAGGACAATGGAACACTGAAGCTTTCTTT CSARGQWNTEAFF
TRBJ2-3 many TRBD2 TRBV5-1 TGCGCCAGCAGCTCGGGGGGACTCGACACAGATACGCAGTATTTT CASSSGGLDTDTQYF
TRBJ2-2 - - TRBV10-3 TGTGCCATCAGGGCAACCGGGGAGCTGTTTTTT CAIRATGELFF
TRBJ2-3 few TRBD2 TRBV10-2 TGCGCCAGCAGTGAGCCCTTGGTAGCGGGAGTCACAGATACGCAGTATTTT CASSEPLVAGVTDTQYF
TRBJ2-7 - TRBD1 TRBV6-5 TGTGCCAGCAGTTACTCCTTGCAGGGGGCGGGTTCCTACGAGCAGTACTTC CASSYSLQGAGSYEQYF
TRBJ2-7 - - TRBV5-1 TGCGCCAGCAGTCAGCCCGAGGGGGAGCAGTACTTC CASSQPEGEQYF
TRBJ1-6 few - TRBV25-1 TGTGCCAGCAGTGACGACTATAATTCACCCCTCCACTTT CASSDDYNSPLHF
TRBJ1-1 - TRBD1 TRBV20-1 TGCAGTGCACCACCGACAGGGCGCCCTGAAGCTTTCTTT CSAPPTGRPEAFF
TRBJ2-3 - TRBD2 TRBV27 TGTGCCAGCAGTTTATCGCGGGGGATAGATACGCAGTATTTT CASSLSRGIDTQYF
TRBJ2-7 - - TRBV20-1 TGCAGTGCTCGACAGCCCCCCTACGAGCAGTACTTC CSARQPPYEQYF
TRBJ2-7 few TRBD2 TRBV27 TGTGCCAGCAGTTACACTAGCGGAAGCTCCTACGAGCAGTACTTC CASSYTSGSSYEQYF
TRBJ1-2 - - TRBV20-1 TGCAGTGCTAAGGAGATTCTCTATGGCTACACCTTC CSAKEILYGYTF
TRBJ2-1 - - TRBV24-1 TGTGCCACCACCTGGACAGATTGTGCCGAAGCATCGAGCAATGAGCAGTTCTTC CATTWTDCAEASSNEQFF
TRBJ2-3 many TRBD2 TRBV20-1 TGCAGTGCTTTGACTAGCGGGAGGGTCACAGATACGCAGTATTTT CSALTSGRVTDTQYF
TRBJ1-1 many - TRBV12-3/TRBV12-4 TGTGCCAGCAGTAAGAGGAACGAGAGAACTGAAGCTTTCTTT CASSKRNERTEAFF
TRBJ2-1 - - TRBV7-9 TGTGCCAGCAGCCCCCTTTTTTCCGATGAGCAGTTCTTC CASSPLFSDEQFF
TRBJ2-7 - - TRBV7-2 TGTGCCAGCAGCTTGAACGACGGGCCCTACGAGCAGTACTTC CASSLNDGPYEQYF
TRBJ2-7 - TRBD1 TRBV7-7 TGTGCTAGCAGCCTCACCATAACGGCCCCGCGAGACAGGGGGCATAACGAGCAGTACTTC CASSLTITAPRDRGHNEQYF
TRBJ2-3 many - TRBV12-3/TRBV12-4 TGTGCCAGCAGTTTAAAGGGAGCAGATACGCAGTATTTT CASSLKGADTQYF
TRBJ2-7 - - TRBV18 TGTGCCAGCTCACCATTAGGACAGAACTACGAGCAGTACTTC CASSPLGQNYEQYF
TRBJ2-1 - TRBD2 TRBV20-1 TGCAGTGCCATTATATTTAGCGGGAGAGGGAATGAGCAGTTCTTC CSAIIFSGRGNEQFF
TRBJ1-2 - TRBD1 TRBV10-3 TGTGCCATCAGGGACGGACAGGGAGGAGGCTACACCTTC CAIRDGQGGGYTF
TRBJ1-6 few - TRBV12-3/TRBV12-4 TGTGCCAGCAGGGGTGGGGATTCACCCCTCCACTTT CASRGGDSPLHF
TRBJ1-4 few TRBD1 TRBV20-1 TGCAGTGCTAACGAACACAGGGGGCTTGGGGAAAAACTGTTTTTT CSANEHRGLGEKLFF